Each of the 14 T cell receptor beta chains below was sequenced from the same sample in a study of CD8+ T cells in alopecia areata. As for treatment: oral pan-JAK inhibitor, 5-10 mg twice daily. As the sequencing template, cDNA was produced by extracting RNA and reverse transcribing it. Assay: immunoSEQ multiplex PCR; the TCRdb copy retains only in-frame clones and omits some. This table holds more than 90,000 clones, roughly 58% found once. This specimen consisted of CD8+ T cells sorted from blood, obtained at week 4, from a patient treated with tofacitinib. The receptors stem from a human donor with alopecia areata.

This clone was observed a few times. The chain uses TRBV30 and TRBJ2-1, with a possible D match to TRBD2 (6 bases). V lost 0 bases, J lost 4 bases, and 22 bases lay in between. The CDR3 consists of 18 residues. Looked up from germline, CDR1 is GTSNPN and CDR2 is SVGIG (reference sequence). The DNA of the CDR3 is TGTGCCTGGAGTGTACTGGAGGGACCGGGGCATCCTTACAATGAGCAGTTCTTC. Its protein product is CAWSVLEGPGHPYNEQFF.

The chain links TRBV18 to TRBJ1-1; D gene ambiguous. CDR3 length equals 12 residues. Germline CDR1 reads KGHSH; CDR2 reads LQKENI. V was shortened by 0 bases and J by 1 base, with 0 bases between the two germline ends. CDR3 loop: CASSPPNTEAFF. CDR3 DNA: TGTGCCAGCTCACCACCGAACACTGAAGCTTTCTTT.

The V call is TRBV27, the J call TRBJ2-7, with D possibly matching TRBD2 (5 bases). Trimming pared 6 bases from V and 6 bases from J, leaving 12 bases between. CDR3 length equals 12 residues. The germline CDR1 and CDR2 sequences are MNHEY and SMNVEV (reference sequence). The CDR3 DNA reads TGTGCCAGCAGAAAACTAGATGCCGAGCAGTACTTC. Translating gives CASRKLDAEQYF.

V is TRBV6-5 and J is TRBJ1-1, with D possibly being TRBD1 (6 bases). CDR1 and CDR2 (germline): MNHEY, SVGAGI. The CDR3 runs to 12 residues. V was shortened by 5 bases and J by 4 bases, with 8 bases between the two germline ends. The CDR3 reads CASSLQGTEAFF. CDR3 nucleotides: TGTGCCAGCAGTCTACAGGGCACTGAAGCTTTCTTT.

This sequence joins TRBV19 and TRBJ2-1; TRBD1 matches at 9 bases. The CDR3 consists of 15 residues. Per germline, CDR1 LNHDA and CDR2 SQIVND (reference sequence). J lost 8 bases, V lost 5 bases, and 10 bases had no gene match. In DNA, the CDR3 is TGTGCCAGTAGTTCACAGGGGGCCGGTATTGATGAGCAGTTCTTC. Encoded protein: CASSSQGAGIDEQFF.

This clone was seen a handful of times. The junction departs from the called germline gene at one end, perhaps through a read error. The rearrangement uses TRBV30 and TRBJ1-2, with D uncertain. The CDR3 loop spans 11 amino acids. Germline CDR1 and CDR2: GTSNPN and SVGIG (reference sequence). In nucleotides, the CDR3 is TGTGCCTGGAGTCTATGGGAAGAAAAATCCTTC. Its protein is CAWSLWEEKSF.

The rearrangement joins TRBV15 to TRBJ2-7, with D possibly TRBD2 on 6 matching bases. CDR1 and CDR2 from the germline V gene are LNHNV and YYDKDF (reference sequence). V was pared by 4 bases and J by 5 bases, with 18 bases between. There are 15 residues in the CDR3. In DNA form, the CDR3 reads TGTGCCACCAGCAAGATTGCAGGGCGGGGTGACGAGCAGTACTTC. It translates to CATSKIAGRGDEQYF.

This clone was counted between two and nine times. V gene TRBV29-1 combines with J gene TRBJ2-5; D is ambiguous. The germline gives CDR1 SQVTM, CDR2 ANQGSEA. The CDR3 totals 13 residues. In nucleotides, the CDR3 is TGCAGGTGCCCTTATACGCCGGAGGAGACCCAGTACTTC. It translates to CRCPYTPEETQYF. Full variable domain (remainder filled in from reference TRBV29-1 and TRBJ2-5): SAVISQKPSRDICQRGTSLTIQCQVDSQVTMMFWYRQQPGQSLTLIATANQGSEATYESGFVIDKFPISRPNLTFSTLTVSNMSPEDSSIYLCRCPYTPEETQYFGPGTRLLVL.

The DNA of the CDR3 is TGTGCCAGCAGCTACACTAGCGGGGCAAACACCGGGGAGCTGTTTTTT. Its translation is CASSYTSGANTGELFF. The chain combines TRBV7-8 with TRBJ2-2, with 10 bases lining up with TRBD2. CDR1 and CDR2 (germline): SGHVS, FQNEAQ. V was pared by 4 bases and J by 2 bases, with 4 bases of the junction left unmatched. The CDR3 length is 16 residues.

The chain is built from TRBV29-1 and TRBJ2-3; D possibly corresponds to TRBD2 (6 bases). The ends were cut back, 2 bases at V and 8 bases at J, with 17 bases in the middle. This CDR3 contains 14 residues. Germline CDR1 SQVTM, CDR2 ANQGSEA. CDR3 amino acids: CSVESGDGEVTQYF. CDR3 DNA: TGCAGCGTTGAATCCGGGGACGGGGAGGTTACGCAGTATTTT.

J is TRBJ2-1 and V is TRBV7-9; 13 bases align to TRBD2. The germline gives CDR1 SEHNR, CDR2 FQNEAQ (reference sequence). V trimming: 5 bases; J trimming: 9 bases; junction bases outside the gene matches: 7. The CDR3 loop spans 15 amino acids. In DNA form, the CDR3 reads TGTGCCAGCAGCATACTAGCGGGGGGGCAAGGTGAGCAGTTCTTC. Amino acid sequence: CASSILAGGQGEQFF.

The rearrangement uses TRBV29-1 and TRBJ2-7; 9 bases are shared with TRBD1. The V and J ends lost 6 bases and 6 bases, in that order; junction bases with no gene match: 6. The CDR3 spans 12 residues. Germline lookup yields CDR1 SQVTM and CDR2 ANQGSEA. As DNA, the CDR3 is TGCAGCGTCTCCGGGACAGGGTCCGAGCAGTACTTC. Translation gives CSVSGTGSEQYF.

The chain employs TRBV19 and TRBJ2-7; D tentatively fits TRBD1 or TRBD2 (7 bases each). This CDR3 comprises 16 residues. V was shortened by 5 bases and J by 0 bases, with 17 bases between the two germline ends. Germline lookup yields CDR1 LNHDA and CDR2 SQIVND (reference sequence). The CDR3 DNA is TGTGCCAGTAGTCCGGGGGGACAGAACTACTCCTACGAGCAGTACTTC. It translates to CASSPGGQNYSYEQYF.

This chain uses TRBV30 with TRBJ2-3; D not resolved. The germline gives CDR1 GTSNPN, CDR2 SVGIG (reference sequence). Trimming took 0 bases from V and 2 from J, leaving 6 bases between them. The CDR3 runs to 13 residues. CDR3 bases: TGTGCCTGGAGTGTCACCTCCACAGATACGCAGTATTTT. This codes for CAWSVTSTDTQYF.